This is a list of T cell receptor beta chains from one sample in a study of blood T cell repertoires in COVID-19. Sequencing was performed with immunoSEQ multiplex PCR; in TCRdb, only in-frame clones are kept and a portion is missing. The sample shows approximately 250,000 clones, approximately 86% of them seen only once. Sequenced material: peripheral blood. The source of these receptors is a man between 25 and 39 years old with active or convalescent COVID-19. CDR3s leave out the opening cysteine and the closing phenylalanine or tryptophan.

v_gene: TRBV7-9
CDR3aa: ASSTPNSETYEQY

v_gene: TRBV24-1
CDR3aa: ATSDSRDRGCTDTQY

v_gene: TRBV19
CDR3aa: ASSIMSSGNTIY

v_gene: TRBV15
CDR3aa: ATSRGKLAGGLGEQF

v_gene: TRBV18
CDR3aa: ASSPPSGTGKETQY

v_gene: TRBV4-2
CDR3aa: ASSQLTGGPETQY

v_gene: TRBV3-1/TRBV3-2
CDR3aa: ASSQGTGYSSYNEQF

v_gene: TRBV27
CDR3aa: ASSPAPPGEGDSYEQY

v_gene: TRBV5-4
CDR3aa: ASSLAPGQGFYEQY

v_gene: TRBV30
CDR3aa: AWTRDSNQPQH

v_gene: TRBV7-9
CDR3aa: ASSLGSSGGSTDTQY

v_gene: TRBV5-8
CDR3aa: ASSLDPEGQGYEQY

v_gene: TRBV27
CDR3aa: ASSLRGQGALANYGYT

v_gene: TRBV5-4
CDR3aa: ASSEGWGSSYEQY

v_gene: TRBV6-2/TRBV6-3
CDR3aa: ASSDRQRAYGYT

v_gene: TRBV4-2
CDR3aa: ASSPTEGGNYGYT

v_gene: TRBV7-8
CDR3aa: ASSLGEVNTIY

v_gene: TRBV7-9
CDR3aa: ASSLAGRNDQPQH

v_gene: TRBV19
CDR3aa: ASSIARDRAGNQPQH

v_gene: TRBV4-2
CDR3aa: ASSQEASSNTEAF

v_gene: TRBV5-4
CDR3aa: ASSLVTGRNTGELF

v_gene: TRBV5-6
CDR3aa: ASSLGPGQGVYNEQF

v_gene: TRBV5-6
CDR3aa: ASSFRDRETQY

v_gene: TRBV4-1
CDR3aa: ASSPPRGANYGYT

v_gene: TRBV2
CDR3aa: ASSEAGGQGIHGYT

v_gene: TRBV5-4
CDR3aa: ASSFRDSTYEQY